One T cell receptor (beta chain) is described in this entry. As yet, its antigen is unknown. Each sample yielded roughly 100,000 assayed TCR templates. Some clones are missing from TCRdb's copy, which holds only in-frame ones; the method was immunoSEQ multiplex PCR. The sample records about 91,000 clones, 90% to 95% being singletons. CDR3 length equals 11 residues. V lost 4 bases and J 6 bases, leaving 5 bases between the germline ends. Germline CDR1 reads MNHEY; CDR2 reads SMNVEV (reference sequence). The sample comes from a study of siplizumab effects on memory and regulatory T cells. Study-level results: Poor capture below about 10^-5 frequency left most alloreactive clones unmapped to unstimulated subsets.

The TCR sequence derives from a human donor in good health. Sample: CD8+ T cells sorted from blood. The chain recombines TRBV27 with TRBJ2-3; no definite D call. CDR3 residues: CASSSVDTQYF. CDR3 nucleotides: TGTGCCAGCAGTTCCGTGGATACGCAGTATTTT.